This T cell receptor (beta chain) was observed in a study of T cell responses to AZD1222 COVID-19 vaccine. The V gene end was trimmed by 4 bases and the J gene end by 5 bases; junction bases not matched to a gene: 1. The CDR3 spans 13 residues. The germline gives CDR1 LGHDT, CDR2 YNNKEL (reference sequence). Points from the study as a whole: Among spike-specific TCRs, nearly half reportedly target unmutated variant regions.

Concerning this clone itself: Its target is unknown.

Data came from immunoSEQ multiplex PCR; TCRdb stores just in-frame clones and leaves some out. This sample carries around 170,000 clones, approximately 90% of them seen once, and the ten largest clones take roughly 0.99%. The chain joins TRBV3-1 (or the pseudogene TRBV3-2) to TRBJ1-1, with 10 bases aligning to TRBD1. This receptor was identified in an adult in good health. This specimen consisted of peripheral blood, obtained on day 0 of AZD1222 vaccination. The CDR3 sequence: CASSPGQGTEAFF. As DNA, the CDR3 is TGTGCCAGCAGCCCGGGACAGGGGACTGAAGCTTTCTTT.